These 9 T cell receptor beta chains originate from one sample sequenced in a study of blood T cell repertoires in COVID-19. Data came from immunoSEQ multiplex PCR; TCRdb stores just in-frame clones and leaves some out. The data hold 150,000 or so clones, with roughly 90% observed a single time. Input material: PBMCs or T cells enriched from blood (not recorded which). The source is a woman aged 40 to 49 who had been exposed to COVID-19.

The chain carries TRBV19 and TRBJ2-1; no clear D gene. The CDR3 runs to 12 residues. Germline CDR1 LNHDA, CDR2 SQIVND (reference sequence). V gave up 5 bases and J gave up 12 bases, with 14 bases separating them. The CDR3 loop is CASSANRIGQFF. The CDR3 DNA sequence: TGTGCCAGTAGTGCTAATCGCATCGGGCAGTTCTTC.

CDR3 nucleotide sequence: TGCGCCAGCAGCCAAGAGGTTATCCCAGGGGCCACTGAAGCTTTCTTT. It codes for CASSQEVIPGATEAFF. This chain uses TRBV4-1 with TRBJ1-1; a weak D match, TRBD1 (6 bases). The V gene's germline CDR1 is MGHRA and CDR2 YSYEKL. The CDR3 has 16 residues. V was clipped by 0 bases and J by 4 bases, with 15 bases between them.

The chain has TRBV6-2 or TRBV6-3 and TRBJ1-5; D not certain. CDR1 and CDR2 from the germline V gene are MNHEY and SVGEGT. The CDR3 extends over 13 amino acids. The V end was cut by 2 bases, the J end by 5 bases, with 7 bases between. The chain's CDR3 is CASSYGSHQPQHF. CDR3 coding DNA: TGTGCCAGCAGTTACGGGAGTCATCAGCCCCAGCATTTT.

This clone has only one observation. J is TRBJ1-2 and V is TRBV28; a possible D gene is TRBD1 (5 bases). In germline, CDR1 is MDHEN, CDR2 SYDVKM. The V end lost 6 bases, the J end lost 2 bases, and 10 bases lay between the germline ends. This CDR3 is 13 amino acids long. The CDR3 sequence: CASRYTGNYGYTF. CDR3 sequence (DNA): TGTGCCAGCAGGTATACAGGAAACTATGGCTACACCTTC.

In DNA form, the CDR3 reads TGTGCCAGCACCTTTAGCGGGGTAGAGTTCTTC. The encoded protein is CASTFSGVEFF. V gene TRBV5-4 combines with J gene TRBJ2-1, with 8 bases aligning to TRBD2. The junction had 7 bases not matched to a gene; V was cut back by 6 bases and J by 14 bases. This CDR3 is built from 11 residues. Germline assignment: CDR1 SGHNT and CDR2 YYREEE (reference sequence).

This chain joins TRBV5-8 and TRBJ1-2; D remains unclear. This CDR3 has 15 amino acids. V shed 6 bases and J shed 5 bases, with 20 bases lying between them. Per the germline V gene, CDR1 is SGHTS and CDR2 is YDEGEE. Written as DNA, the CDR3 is TGTGCCAGCACCCATAGGGAGTCTGGCTCTTATGGCTACACCTTC. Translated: CASTHRESGSYGYTF.

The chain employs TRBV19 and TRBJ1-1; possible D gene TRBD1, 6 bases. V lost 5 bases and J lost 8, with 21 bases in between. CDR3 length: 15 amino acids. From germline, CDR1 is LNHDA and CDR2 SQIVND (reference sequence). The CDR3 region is CASSASGDYFAEAFF. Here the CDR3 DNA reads TGTGCCAGTAGTGCATCAGGGGACTATTTCGCCGAAGCTTTCTTT.

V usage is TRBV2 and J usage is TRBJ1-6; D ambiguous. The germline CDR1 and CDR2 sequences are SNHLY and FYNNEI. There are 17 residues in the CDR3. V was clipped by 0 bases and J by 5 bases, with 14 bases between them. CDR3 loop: CASSEAPTGSHNSPLHF. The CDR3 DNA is TGTGCCAGCAGTGAAGCGCCAACGGGGAGTCATAATTCACCCCTCCACTTT.

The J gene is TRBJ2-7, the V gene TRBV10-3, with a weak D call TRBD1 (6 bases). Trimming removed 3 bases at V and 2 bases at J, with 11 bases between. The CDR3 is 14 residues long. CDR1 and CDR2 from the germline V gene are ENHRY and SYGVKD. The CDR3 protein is CAISEGQSPYEQYF. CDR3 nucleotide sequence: TGTGCCATCAGTGAAGGACAGTCACCCTACGAGCAGTACTTC.